A single sample is the source of the 22 T cell receptor beta chains below, sequenced in a study of blood T cell repertoires in COVID-19. The table came from immunoSEQ multiplex PCR; TCRdb's copy has only in-frame clones and leaves some out. The sample includes 200,000 or so clones, about 88% of them seen just once. The sample was peripheral blood. The receptor source for this set is a man between 70 and 80 years old with acute or convalescent COVID-19.

The chain joins TRBV7-8 to TRBJ2-2, with 13 bases aligning to TRBD2. Losses at the gene ends were 5 bases for V and 5 bases for J; bases not matched to a gene: 8. Per the germline V gene, CDR1 is SGHVS and CDR2 is FQNEAQ. This CDR3 is built from 17 residues. CDR3 DNA: TGTGCCAGCAGCCCACTAGCGGGAGGGCCACGGACCGGGGAGCTGTTTTTT. This translates into CASSPLAGGPRTGELFF.

The chain carries TRBV12-5 and TRBJ2-5, with D perhaps TRBD2 (6 bases). The CDR3 has 15 residues. CDR1 and CDR2 (germline): LGHNT, FRNRAP. V was clipped by 6 bases and J by 0 bases, with 14 bases between them. CDR3 protein: CASGGGAPYQETQYF. The DNA of the CDR3 is TGTGCTAGTGGCGGAGGGGCCCCTTACCAAGAGACCCAGTACTTC. Drawing the rest from reference TRBV12-5 and TRBJ2-5, the complete variable domain is DARVTQTPRHKVTEMGQEVTMRCQPILGHNTVFWYRQTMMQGLELLAYFRNRAPLDDSGMPKDRFSAEMPDATLATLKIQPSEPRDSAVYFCASGGGAPYQETQYFGPGTRLLVL.

The V gene is TRBV5-1, the J gene TRBJ1-6, with TRBD1 identical over 8 bases. The CDR3 covers 15 residues. J lost 7 bases, V lost 6 bases, and 9 bases had no gene match. The germline V gene encodes CDR1 SGHRS and CDR2 YFSETQ. In DNA, the CDR3 is TGCGCCAGCACCGAGACAGGGGCCGGGAATTCACCCCTCCACTTT. The encoded protein is CASTETGAGNSPLHF. The whole variable domain, filled in from reference TRBV5-1 and TRBJ1-6, reads KAGVTQTPRYLIKTRGQQVTLSCSPISGHRSVSWYQQTPGQGLQFLFEYFSETQRNKGNFPGRFSGRQFSNSRSEMNVSTLELGDSALYLCASTETGAGNSPLHFGNGTRLTVT.

This chain connects TRBV5-1 to TRBJ2-5; D may be TRBD2 (6 bases). The ends were cut back, 4 bases at V and 0 bases at J, with 13 bases in the middle. CDR3 size: 15 residues. The germline V gene has CDR1 SGHRS and CDR2 YFSETQ. CDR3 nucleotide sequence: TGCGCCAGCAGCCCCTATGGGAGGTACCAAGAGACCCAGTACTTC. This translates into CASSPYGRYQETQYF.

This clone occurred once. CDR3 bases: TGCAGCGTTGAAACCGACAGGGGGAAGAATGGCTACACCTTC. The encoded protein is CSVETDRGKNGYTF. The chain links TRBV29-1 to TRBJ1-2, with 9 positions matching TRBD1. Germline V gene lookup returns CDR1 SQVTM and CDR2 ANQGSEA. The junction had 7 bases not matched to a gene; V was cut back by 2 bases and J by 6 bases. This CDR3 spans 14 amino acids.

This clone has only one observation. The V gene is TRBV30, the J gene TRBJ1-5, with TRBD1 matching 7 bases. J lost 0 bases, V lost 3 bases, and 2 bases had no gene match. CDR1 is GTSNPN and CDR2 is SVGIG in the germline V gene (reference sequence). CDR3 length: 14 amino acids. As DNA, the CDR3 is TGTGCCTGGAGGGGGACAGCTAGCAATCAGCCCCAGCATTTT. It translates to CAWRGTASNQPQHF.

The V gene is TRBV27, the J gene TRBJ2-7, with TRBD2 matching 7 bases. The CDR3 contains 14 residues. V gave up 3 bases and J gave up 7 bases; unmatched junction bases: 9. Germline-derived CDR1 and CDR2 are MNHEY and SMNVEV (reference sequence). The CDR3 DNA sequence: TGTGCCAGCAGTTTCGGACTAGGGCTGGGGGAGCAGTACTTC. It yields the protein CASSFGLGLGEQYF.

This clone was seen a few times. The J gene is TRBJ1-2, the V gene TRBV3-1 (or the pseudogene TRBV3-2); D uncertain. The CDR3 spans 14 residues. Germline CDR1 and CDR2: LGHDT and YNNKEL (reference sequence). The germline V and J ends were trimmed by 2 bases and 8 bases, with 15 bases remaining between them. CDR3 region: CASSQLTQWQGYTF. CDR3 DNA sequence: TGTGCCAGCAGCCAACTGACACAGTGGCAGGGCTACACCTTC.

The CDR3 nucleotides are TGTGCCAGTAGTGTAACAGGGTCTGGAAACACCATATATTTT. This encodes CASSVTGSGNTIYF. V and J are TRBV19 and TRBJ1-3, with D perhaps TRBD1 (6 bases). Trimming pared 5 bases from V and 1 base from J, leaving 9 bases between. The CDR3 runs 14 residues. The germline CDR1 and CDR2 sequences are LNHDA and SQIVND (reference sequence).

The chain is built from TRBV6-2 or TRBV6-3 and TRBJ1-2; TRBD1 agrees at 9 bases. J gave up 0 bases and V 6 bases, and 11 bases lay outside the gene matches. CDR1 and CDR2 from the germline V gene are MNHEY and SVGEGT. The CDR3 loop spans 17 amino acids. The DNA of the CDR3 is TGTGCCAGCAGCCCTGGGACAGGGAATTGGGCTAACTATGGCTACACCTTC. It codes for CASSPGTGNWANYGYTF.

The chain has TRBV9 and TRBJ2-1, with TRBD2 as a possible D gene (5 bases). Germline lookup yields CDR1 SGDLS and CDR2 YYNGEE. The CDR3 is 12 amino acids. Trimming cost V 7 bases and J 4 bases, with 9 bases left between them. The CDR3 nucleotides read TGTGCCAGCGGTAGCGAGTACAATGAGCAGTTCTTC. It encodes CASGSEYNEQFF.

The chain couples TRBV3-1 (or the pseudogene TRBV3-2) to TRBJ1-2, with a weak D call TRBD1 (5 bases). Looked up from germline, CDR1 is LGHDT and CDR2 is YNNKEL (reference sequence). The CDR3 is 17 amino acids. V lost 0 bases to trimming and J lost 4 bases, with 18 bases between them. The CDR3 reads CASSQDRGYSTAYGYTF. CDR3 bases: TGTGCCAGCAGCCAAGATAGGGGCTATTCGACGGCCTATGGCTACACCTTC.

On this clone itself: A junction end diverges from the germline sequence, so it may reflect a read error. V is TRBV7-3 and J is TRBJ1-2; 11 bases fit TRBD1. Germline CDR1 and CDR2: SGHTA and FQGTGA. This CDR3 contains 19 residues. The CDR3 spells CPSRYPGAGTGGLRYGYTF. The CDR3 DNA is TGCCCCAGCCGCTACCCGGGGGCCGGGACAGGGGGACTCCGCTATGGCTACACCTTC.

In its sample, this clone was seen once. The J gene is TRBJ2-1, the V gene TRBV6-5, with 11 nucleotides matching TRBD2. CDR1 and CDR2 (germline): MNHEY, SVGAGI. Trimming cost V 7 bases and J 5 bases; bases outside gene matches: 7. CDR3 size: 15 residues. DNA for the CDR3: TGTGCCAGCAACTTCCGACTAGCGGGACACAATGAGCAGTTCTTC. The encoded protein is CASNFRLAGHNEQFF.

This clone was picked up a small number of times. The V call is TRBV5-4, the J call TRBJ1-2, with a possible D match to TRBD1 (6 bases). Per germline, CDR1 SGHNT and CDR2 YYREEE (reference sequence). This CDR3 has 16 residues. V lost 0 bases and J lost 4, with 16 bases in between. The CDR3 loop reads CASSLAYTGYSYGYTF. As DNA, the CDR3 is TGTGCCAGCAGCTTGGCCTATACAGGGTATTCCTATGGCTACACCTTC.

V usage is TRBV21-1 and J usage is TRBJ1-4. TRBV21-1 constitutes a pseudogene. This CDR3 is 14 amino acids long. This CDR3 reads CAVRMGGRGEKLFF. The CDR3 DNA follows: TGTGCCGTCAGGATGGGGGGACGTGGTGAAAAACTGTTTTTT.

This clone was counted a few times. The chain employs TRBV2 and TRBJ2-1; no clear D gene. Trimming stripped 6 bases from V and 2 bases from J, with 11 bases between. Germline CDR1 reads SNHLY; CDR2 reads FYNNEI. The CDR3 is 14 amino acids. The CDR3 region has the DNA TGTGCCAGCAGGGATGACACAACCTACAATGAGCAGTTCTTC. Translation: CASRDDTTYNEQFF.

This clone was found once. The V and J genes are TRBV9 and TRBJ2-3; TRBD2 matches at 7 bases. Germline lookup yields CDR1 SGDLS and CDR2 YYNGEE. This CDR3 is built from 15 residues. The trim removed 8 bases at V and 2 bases at J, leaving 11 bases unmatched. CDR3 loop: CASQPPAGATDTQYF. CDR3 bases: TGTGCCAGTCAGCCCCCCGCGGGAGCCACAGATACGCAGTATTTT.

V is TRBV5-8 and J is TRBJ2-3; weak D call: TRBD2 (5 bases). Germline V lookup: CDR1 SGHTS, CDR2 YDEGEE. The CDR3 is 14 residues long. V shed 7 bases and J shed 4 bases, with 16 bases lying between them. DNA of the CDR3: TGTGCCAGCCTAAATAGGGAGAGAGCAGATACGCAGTATTTT. This encodes CASLNRERADTQYF.

The chain couples TRBV2 to TRBJ1-5; TRBD1 aligns across 8 bases. CDR3 length: 14 residues. The V and J ends lost 4 bases and 6 bases, in that order; junction bases with no gene match: 5. Germline V gene sequence: CDR1 SNHLY, CDR2 FYNNEI. For the CDR3, the DNA is TGTGCCAGCAGTGTAGGACAGGGCGGTCAGCCCCAGCATTTT. It specifies CASSVGQGGQPQHF.

The CDR3 spells CASSRDRFFTPLHF. CDR3 bases: TGTGCCAGCAGTCGGGACAGGTTTTTTACACCCCTCCACTTT. V and J are TRBV6-5 and TRBJ1-6, with 8 positions matching TRBD1. The junction had 8 bases not matched to a gene; V was cut back by 5 bases and J by 11 bases. The CDR3 runs to 14 residues. Germline V CDR1 and CDR2: MNHEY, SVGAGI.

The chain employs TRBV23-1 and TRBJ1-5; D might be TRBD1 (5 bases). TRBV23-1 qualifies as an ORF whose function is uncertain. V dropped 0 bases and J dropped 5 bases, with 11 bases sitting between them. The CDR3 runs to 15 residues. The CDR3 DNA sequence: TGCGCCAGCAGTCAATCTCGGCAGGGCTATCAGCCCCAGCATTTT. As protein: CASSQSRQGYQPQHF.